These 21 T cell receptor beta chains were sequenced from one sample in a study of PD-1 blockade in classical Hodgkin lymphoma. Some clones are missing from TCRdb's copy, which holds only in-frame ones; the method was immunoSEQ multiplex PCR. In the table there are 15,000 or so clones, 55% to 80% of which are singletons. There was relapse after autologous stem cell transplantation in every patient, and there was variation in brentuximab vedotin exposure. Sample: peripheral blood mononuclear cells (PBMCs), taken at baseline. The receptors come from a human donor with classical Hodgkin lymphoma.

The chain combines TRBV11-2 with TRBJ1-1; D is uncertain. Deletions cut 3 bases from V and 5 bases from J, with 4 bases between. The CDR3 consists of 11 residues. Germline CDR1 is SGHAT and CDR2 is FQNNGV. In DNA form, the CDR3 reads TGTGCCAGCAGCTTGTGGACTGAAGCTTTCTTT. Encoded protein: CASSLWTEAFF.

This chain links TRBV9 with TRBJ2-1; D is uncertain. This CDR3 comprises 17 residues. Germline V gives CDR1 SGDLS, CDR2 YYNGEE. Trimming shortened V by 1 base and J by 3 bases, and 17 bases separated the two germline ends. CDR3 DNA: TGTGCCAGCAGCGTAAATCAGGCCTACGGCCTCTACAATGAGCAGTTCTTC. Translation gives CASSVNQAYGLYNEQFF.

This clone was counted between two and nine times. The chain is built from TRBV18 and TRBJ1-2; D is perhaps TRBD1 (5 bases). The CDR3 spans 13 residues. The V end was cut by 5 bases, the J end by 4 bases, with 11 bases between. CDR1 KGHSH and CDR2 LQKENI come from the germline V gene. The CDR3, as DNA: TGTGCCAGCTCATCGGGACGGATCTATGGCTACACCTTC. Amino acids: CASSSGRIYGYTF.

The V call is TRBV7-2, the J call TRBJ2-5, with 7 bases aligning to TRBD1. This CDR3 spans 13 amino acids. Per germline, CDR1 SGHTA and CDR2 FQGNSA. Trimming took 5 bases from V and 5 from J; bases not matched to a gene: 5. The CDR3 here is CASSNRGGETQYF. Written as DNA, the CDR3 is TGTGCCAGCAGCAACAGGGGCGGGGAGACCCAGTACTTC.

The chain is built from TRBV13 and TRBJ2-7, with D perhaps TRBD1 (5 bases). The germline V and J ends were trimmed by 9 bases and 0 bases, with 18 bases remaining between them. In germline, CDR1 is PRHDT, CDR2 FYEKMQ (reference sequence). The CDR3 runs to 15 residues. CDR3 sequence reads: CASLPSGRASYEQYF. CDR3 nucleotide sequence: TGTGCCAGTCTTCCCTCCGGCAGGGCCTCCTACGAGCAGTACTTC.

The gene calls are TRBV5-1 and TRBJ1-4; possible D gene TRBD1, 5 bases. V was clipped by 6 bases and J by 5 bases, with 14 bases between them. Germline CDR1 reads SGHRS; CDR2 reads YFSETQ. The CDR3 has 14 residues. The CDR3 nucleotides are TGCGCCAGCATGGTGGGGACTGGGAATGAAAAACTGTTTTTT. Translating gives CASMVGTGNEKLFF. The variable domain in full, with the rest retrieved from reference TRBV5-1 and TRBJ1-4, is KAGVTQTPRYLIKTRGQQVTLSCSPISGHRSVSWYQQTPGQGLQFLFEYFSETQRNKGNFPGRFSGRQFSNSRSEMNVSTLELGDSALYLCASMVGTGNEKLFFGSGTQLSVL.

The V call is TRBV6-5, the J call TRBJ1-2, with 10 bases matching TRBD1. V lost 2 bases and J lost 8; bases outside the gene matches: 11. Germline V lookup: CDR1 MNHEY, CDR2 SVGAGI. The CDR3 is made up of 16 amino acids. DNA of the CDR3: TGTGCCAGCAGTTACCTAGGCGGACAGGGGGTTAAAGGCTACACCTTC. The encoded protein is CASSYLGGQGVKGYTF.

The chain carries TRBV7-6 and TRBJ1-6, with D hard to call. Germline lookup yields CDR1 SGHVS and CDR2 FNYEAQ. The CDR3 has 13 amino acids. V gave up 5 bases and J gave up 4 bases, with 6 bases separating them. The DNA of the CDR3 is TGTGCCAGCAGCCCCGATTATAATTCACCCCTCCACTTT. Its translation: CASSPDYNSPLHF.

The rearrangement joins TRBV7-2 to TRBJ2-4, with D unresolved. V dropped 4 bases and J dropped 10 bases, with 11 bases sitting between them. Germline CDR1 and CDR2: SGHTA and FQGNSA. The CDR3 covers 12 residues. The CDR3: CASSYDLGIQYF. In nucleotides, the CDR3 is TGTGCCAGCAGCTACGACCTTGGGATTCAGTACTTC.

This rearrangement joins TRBV19 to TRBJ2-2; D is perhaps TRBD1 or TRBD2 (7 bases each). The germline V gene encodes CDR1 LNHDA and CDR2 SQIVND (reference sequence). This CDR3 has 15 residues. V lost 10 bases and J 2 bases, leaving 17 bases between the germline ends. As DNA, the CDR3 is TGTGCCACAGGGGGAGGGACGGCCAACACCGGGGAGCTGTTTTTT. It encodes CATGGGTANTGELFF. Full variable domain (rest looked up from reference TRBV19 and TRBJ2-2): DGGITQSPKYLFRKEGQNVTLSCEQNLNHDAMYWYRQDPGQGLRLIYYSQIVNDFQKGDIAEGYSVSREKKESFPLTVTSAQKNPTAFYLCATGGGTANTGELFFGEGSRLTVL.

This clone was counted once. V usage is TRBV6-4 and J usage is TRBJ2-7; D uncertain. The ends were cut back, 6 bases at V and 7 bases at J, with 16 bases in the middle. The CDR3 has 13 amino acids. Germline values: CDR1 MRHNA, CDR2 SNTAGT. The CDR3 nucleotides read TGTGCCAGCAGACCCGGACGGGTCTGGGAGCAGTACTTC. Its translation: CASRPGRVWEQYF.

This clone was counted once. The V call is TRBV14, the J call TRBJ2-3; TRBD1 is a possible D gene (6 bases). Trimming cost V 7 bases and J 8 bases, with 22 bases left between them. The CDR3 totals 15 residues. Germline CDR1 is SGHDN and CDR2 is FVKESK. The chain's CDR3 is CASTWDTGPLSTQYF. DNA of the CDR3: TGTGCCAGCACCTGGGACACAGGGCCCCTATCTACGCAGTATTTT.

This chain links TRBV11-2 with TRBJ2-7; 7 bases align to TRBD1. V was clipped by 5 bases and J by 2 bases; unmatched bases: 6. The CDR3 runs to 14 residues. The V gene's germline CDR1 is SGHAT and CDR2 FQNNGV. CDR3 protein: CASSGRQGPYEQYF. The CDR3, as DNA: TGTGCCAGCAGCGGCCGACAGGGACCCTACGAGCAGTACTTC.

The chain links TRBV19 to TRBJ2-5, with TRBD1 identical over 7 bases. The V gene end was trimmed by 0 bases and the J gene end by 0 bases; junction bases not matched to a gene: 4. CDR1 is LNHDA, CDR2 SQIVND, per germline (reference sequence). The CDR3 covers 16 residues. This chain's CDR3 is CASSIDGGQHQETQYF. In DNA form, the CDR3 reads TGTGCCAGTAGTATAGATGGGGGACAGCACCAAGAGACCCAGTACTTC.

The rearrangement uses TRBV30 and TRBJ1-2; 11 bases match TRBD1. Germline assignment: CDR1 GTSNPN and CDR2 SVGIG (reference sequence). V dropped 6 bases and J dropped 7; count of bases not matched to a gene: 10. The CDR3 covers 14 residues. The CDR3 region is CACQNGQGAFGYTF. The CDR3 coding sequence is TGTGCCTGTCAAAACGGACAGGGGGCTTTTGGCTACACCTTC.

In DNA form, the CDR3 reads TGTGCCAGCAGACTGAGGGACTCCCCCCCGGTGGATGAGCAGTTCTTC. Protein sequence: CASRLRDSPPVDEQFF. The chain carries TRBV27 and TRBJ2-1; possibly TRBD2 for D (6 bases). Trimming pared 6 bases from V and 8 bases from J, leaving 23 bases between. The V gene's germline CDR1 is MNHEY and CDR2 SMNVEV (reference sequence). The CDR3 spans 16 residues.

The V call is TRBV29-1, the J call TRBJ2-7, with D unclear. Germline V gene lookup returns CDR1 SQVTM and CDR2 ANQGSEA. CDR3 size: 11 residues. The germline V and J ends were trimmed by 3 bases and 0 bases, with 3 bases remaining between them. CDR3 in DNA: TGCAGCGTTGAGGACTCCTACGAGCAGTACTTC. It yields the protein CSVEDSYEQYF.

V is TRBV7-9 and J is TRBJ2-5; D possibly matches TRBD1 or TRBD2 (6 bases each). The germline V and J ends were trimmed by 3 bases and 2 bases, with 16 bases remaining between them. This CDR3 spans 16 amino acids. Germline values: CDR1 SEHNR, CDR2 FQNEAQ (reference sequence). DNA for the CDR3: TGTGCCAGCAGCTTGGGGGGCCCCTCGAGTCAAGAGACCCAGTACTTC. Translated: CASSLGGPSSQETQYF.

V is TRBV5-6 and J is TRBJ2-4; 9 bases map to TRBD1. V lost 5 bases to trimming and J lost 4 bases; unmatched junction nucleotides: 4. Germline V lookup: CDR1 SGHDT, CDR2 YYEEEE. The CDR3 length is 14 residues. The CDR3 region is CASRMGQGKNIQYF. CDR3 nucleotides: TGTGCCAGCAGAATGGGACAGGGAAAAAACATTCAGTACTTC.

The chain couples TRBV6-5 to TRBJ1-2; 7 bases map to TRBD1. The V gene end was trimmed by 6 bases and the J gene end by 2 bases; junction bases not matched to a gene: 3. In germline, CDR1 is MNHEY, CDR2 SVGAGI. The CDR3 covers 13 residues. CDR3 sequence: CASRPQGNYGYTF. The CDR3 DNA is TGTGCCAGCAGGCCACAGGGGAACTATGGCTACACCTTC.

This clone was seen more than once but under ten times. V gene TRBV6-1 combines with J gene TRBJ2-3; D could derive from TRBD1 or TRBD2 (5 bases each). The V end was cut by 3 bases, the J end by 4 bases, with 8 bases between. CDR1 and CDR2 from the germline V gene are MNHNS and SASEGT. The CDR3 is 13 residues long. Here the CDR3 DNA reads TGTGCCAGCAGTGAGGGGGTTCCAGATACGCAGTATTTT. Translated, it gives CASSEGVPDTQYF.